The 14 T cell receptor beta chains below come from one sample, sequenced in a study of cytomegalovirus exposure and HLA in healthy donors. Sequencing used immunoSEQ multiplex PCR; TCRdb keeps in-frame clones, though not all of them. The sample shows approximately 160,000 clones, 75% to 95% of them seen only once. Material: PBMCs. The receptors shown here come from a woman under 30 in good health and CMV-seropositive.

The chain has TRBV5-4 and TRBJ2-7; a weak D match, TRBD1 (6 bases). CDR3 length: 16 amino acids. CDR1 and CDR2 (germline): SGHNT, YYREEE (reference sequence). V lost 4 bases and J 7 bases, leaving 24 bases between the germline ends. The CDR3 sequence: CASSPTPVLGAEEQYF. The CDR3 DNA is TGTGCCAGCAGCCCCACCCCGGTTCTGGGGGCGGAAGAGCAGTACTTC.

The gene calls are TRBV18 and TRBJ1-3; the D gene is possibly TRBD1 (6 bases). The CDR3 has 16 amino acids. In germline, CDR1 is KGHSH, CDR2 LQKENI. Trimming left V 5 bases short and J 0 bases short, with 14 bases between. CDR3 coding DNA: TGTGCCAGCTCATTGGGCAGGGGAAGCTCTGGAAACACCATATATTTT. It codes for CASSLGRGSSGNTIYF. Full variable domain (remainder filled in from reference TRBV18 and TRBJ1-3): NAGVMQNPRHLVRRRGQEARLRCSPMKGHSHVYWYRQLPEEGLKFMVYLQKENIIDESGMPKERFSAEFPKEGPSILRIQQVVRGDSAAYFCASSLGRGSSGNTIYFGEGSWLTVV.

The CDR3 loop is CASSPGLAGGPVGEQYF. As DNA, the CDR3 is TGTGCCAGTAGTCCAGGACTAGCGGGAGGGCCGGTTGGCGAGCAGTACTTC. V and J are TRBV19 and TRBJ2-7; 15 bases agree with TRBD2. This CDR3 comprises 17 residues. V dropped 5 bases and J dropped 6; count of bases not matched to a gene: 11. Germline lookup yields CDR1 LNHDA and CDR2 SQIVND (reference sequence).

The gene calls are TRBV6-4 and TRBJ1-5, with 11 bases lining up with TRBD1. The CDR3 spans 15 residues. Germline trimming cut 5 bases from V and 4 bases from J; bases unmatched to any gene: 4. Per the germline V gene, CDR1 is MRHNA and CDR2 is SNTAGT. The CDR3 loop is CASSPGTGGNQPQHF. CDR3 nucleotides: TGTGCCAGCAGTCCCGGGACAGGGGGGAATCAGCCCCAGCATTTT.

The J gene is TRBJ1-1, the V gene TRBV20-1; D gene unclear. The germline gives CDR1 DFQATT, CDR2 SNEGSKA (reference sequence). Deletions cut 6 bases from V and 6 bases from J, with 11 bases between. The CDR3 is made up of 11 amino acids. The CDR3 DNA sequence: TGCAGTGCCCGTGGCGGGTCTGAAGCTTTCTTT. Translation gives CSARGGSEAFF.

V and J are TRBV5-1 and TRBJ2-5, with 10 positions matching TRBD1. After removal of 4 bases from V and 4 bases from J, the junction contained 7 bases not matched to a gene. The CDR3 runs 15 residues. Germline-derived CDR1 and CDR2 are SGHRS and YFSETQ. The CDR3 protein is CASSRGQGRGETQYF. CDR3 coding DNA: TGCGCCAGCAGCAGGGGACAGGGGAGAGGAGAGACCCAGTACTTC.

The chain employs TRBV14 and TRBJ1-2; no clear D gene. The ends were cut back, 4 bases at V and 3 bases at J, with 21 bases in the middle. The CDR3 is 17 residues long. Germline V gene lookup returns CDR1 SGHDN and CDR2 FVKESK. The CDR3 DNA sequence: TGTGCCAGCAGCCGAACGCGGCTAGGGAGCCGTGACTATGGCTACACCTTC. Amino acid sequence: CASSRTRLGSRDYGYTF.

This clone occurred a few times. The chain uses TRBV5-1 and TRBJ1-2; D call uncertain. The germline CDR1 and CDR2 sequences are SGHRS and YFSETQ. V lost 2 bases and J 2 bases, leaving 13 bases between the germline ends. This CDR3 comprises 15 residues. The CDR3 sequence is CASSFSLQPNYGYTF. The CDR3 nucleotides read TGCGCCAGCAGCTTTTCGTTACAGCCAAACTATGGCTACACCTTC.

The chain couples TRBV6-5 to TRBJ1-2; D gene unclear. Trimming removed 7 bases at V and 4 bases at J, with 19 bases between. The length of the CDR3 is 15 residues. Looked up from germline, CDR1 is MNHEY and CDR2 is SVGAGI. This chain's CDR3 is CASTPPGGPLYGYTF. CDR3 nucleotides: TGTGCCAGCACCCCGCCGGGAGGCCCCCTCTATGGCTACACCTTC.

The rearrangement joins TRBV7-9 to TRBJ2-7; no clear D gene. This CDR3 is built from 11 residues. V shed 2 bases and J shed 5 bases, with 4 bases lying between them. Germline V gene lookup returns CDR1 SEHNR and CDR2 FQNEAQ (reference sequence). The CDR3 loop reads CASSLQNEQYF. The CDR3 nucleotides are TGTGCCAGCAGCTTACAAAACGAGCAGTACTTC.

Concerning this clone: Distinct nucleotide sequences in the sample also encode this CDR3. The chain has TRBV29-1 and TRBJ2-7; 11 bases are shared with TRBD2. CDR1 is SQVTM and CDR2 is ANQGSEA in the germline V gene. The CDR3 runs 17 residues. J gave up 2 bases and V 5 bases, and 14 bases lay outside the gene matches. CDR3 sequence reads: CSVLPGGLAGGPYEQYF. Written as DNA, the CDR3 is TGCAGCGTTCTCCCCGGGGGGCTAGCGGGGGGCCCCTACGAGCAGTACTTC.

This clone appeared once. Here the CDR3 DNA reads TGTGCCAGCAGTCCCGTTACAGGGAGGGACACTGAAGCTTTCTTT. It translates to CASSPVTGRDTEAFF. The rearrangement joins TRBV4-2 to TRBJ1-1; perhaps TRBD1 as D (6 bases). Germline loops: CDR1 LGHNA, CDR2 YNFKEQ. This CDR3 is 15 amino acids long. V was pared by 6 bases and J by 3 bases, with 17 bases between.

This clone was recorded only once. The chain uses TRBV7-6 and TRBJ1-5; 9 bases are shared with TRBD1. Trimming took 1 base from V and 6 from J; bases not matched to a gene: 13. Germline-derived CDR1 and CDR2 are SGHVS and FNYEAQ. CDR3 length: 18 residues. The CDR3 nucleotides read TGTGCCAGCAGCTTAGAACCTCCGGGACAGGGTTGGGGTCAGCCCCAGCATTTT. Translating it yields CASSLEPPGQGWGQPQHF.

The rearrangement joins TRBV10-3 to TRBJ2-3, with 8 bases fitting TRBD1. J gave up 2 bases and V 5 bases, and 6 bases lay outside the gene matches. CDR3 length: 15 amino acids. CDR1 and CDR2 from the germline V gene are ENHRY and SYGVKD. The DNA of the CDR3 is TGTGCCATCAGTCGACAGGGGTCCGACACAGATACGCAGTATTTT. Translation gives CAISRQGSDTDTQYF.